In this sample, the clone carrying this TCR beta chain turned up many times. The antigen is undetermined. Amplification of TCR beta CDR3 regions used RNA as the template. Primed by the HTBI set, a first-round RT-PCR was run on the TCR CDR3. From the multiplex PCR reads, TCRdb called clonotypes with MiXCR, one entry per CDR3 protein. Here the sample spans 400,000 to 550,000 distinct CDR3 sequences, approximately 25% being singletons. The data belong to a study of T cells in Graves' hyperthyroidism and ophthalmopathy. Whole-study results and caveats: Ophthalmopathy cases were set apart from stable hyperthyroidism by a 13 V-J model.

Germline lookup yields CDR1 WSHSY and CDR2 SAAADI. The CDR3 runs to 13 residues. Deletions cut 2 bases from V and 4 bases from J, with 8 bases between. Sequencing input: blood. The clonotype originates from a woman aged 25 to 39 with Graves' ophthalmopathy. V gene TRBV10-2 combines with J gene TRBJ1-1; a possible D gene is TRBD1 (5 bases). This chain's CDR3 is CASSEAGTTEAFF. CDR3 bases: TGCGCCAGCAGTGAGGCGGGGACCACTGAAGCTTTCTTT.